Listed here are 8 T cell receptor beta chains from one sample, sequenced in a study of cytomegalovirus exposure and HLA in healthy donors. It was with 60 Vbeta and 13 Jbeta primers that the PCR ran. TCRdb's table, derived via immunoSEQ multiplex PCR, lists solely in-frame clones and lacks some. The data show a few hundred thousand clones, around 79% seen once. Sequencing was performed on PBMCs. The origin of the receptors is a girl aged 2 to 9 in good health and CMV-seronegative.

The V and J genes are TRBV19 and TRBJ1-1; 9 positions agree with TRBD1. This CDR3 region has 17 residues. Trimming cost V 6 bases and J 0 bases; bases outside gene matches: 11. From germline, CDR1 is LNHDA and CDR2 SQIVND (reference sequence). The DNA for the CDR3 is TGTGCCAGTAGACCCTGGGGACAGGGCCTAATGAACACTGAAGCTTTCTTT. It encodes CASRPWGQGLMNTEAFF.

The V and J genes are TRBV27 and TRBJ2-7; the D gene is possibly TRBD2 (6 bases). The V end was cut by 2 bases, the J end by 3 bases, with 11 bases between. CDR1 and CDR2 (germline): MNHEY, SMNVEV (reference sequence). The CDR3 is 14 residues long. The CDR3 reads CASSLAGLSYEQYF. CDR3 DNA sequence: TGTGCCAGCAGTTTAGCGGGACTGAGCTACGAGCAGTACTTC.

With regard to this clone: This sample includes further DNA sequences coding for the same CDR3. The chain links TRBV9 to TRBJ1-2, with unresolved D. The V end was cut by 2 bases, the J end by 5 bases, with 7 bases between. Germline V gene sequence: CDR1 SGDLS, CDR2 YYNGEE. The CDR3 has 12 residues. The CDR3 sequence is CASSVDSYGYTF. CDR3 sequence (DNA): TGTGCCAGCAGCGTGGACTCATATGGCTACACCTTC.

J is TRBJ2-5 and V is TRBV5-6, with 8 bases identical to TRBD2. This CDR3 spans 13 amino acids. The V segment lost 1 base and the J segment 4 bases; nucleotides outside the gene matches: 0. Germline V gene sequence: CDR1 SGHDT, CDR2 YYEEEE. The CDR3 region is CASSLRGGETQYF. The CDR3 region has the DNA TGTGCCAGCAGCTTGCGGGGGGGAGAGACCCAGTACTTC.

The genes are TRBV6-1 and TRBJ1-6; no firm D call. V dropped 5 bases and J dropped 5 bases, with 10 bases sitting between them. The CDR3 is 14 amino acids. Per the germline V gene, CDR1 is MNHNS and CDR2 is SASEGT. CDR3 loop: CASSPRPNNSPLHF. Here the CDR3 DNA reads TGTGCCAGCAGTCCTAGGCCAAATAATTCACCCCTCCACTTT.

The chain employs TRBV7-5 and TRBJ2-2; the table's D call of TRBD1 was not tested on the DNA. TRBV7-5 is termed a pseudogene. This CDR3 contains 16 residues. The CDR3 loop is CVRSSETGKNTGELFF. The CDR3 DNA sequence: TGTGTCAGAAGCTCCGAGACAGGGAAGAACACCGGGGAGCTGTTTTTT.

This rearrangement joins TRBV7-2 to TRBJ1-1, with D perhaps matching TRBD1 (6 bases). This CDR3 is 16 amino acids long. Trimming stripped 3 bases from V and 0 bases from J, with 14 bases between. Per germline, CDR1 SGHTA and CDR2 FQGNSA. The CDR3 loop is CASSLWGRVVNTEAFF. The CDR3 DNA reads TGTGCCAGCAGCTTGTGGGGGCGAGTGGTGAACACTGAAGCTTTCTTT.

This clone was observed a few times. The rearrangement links TRBV27 to TRBJ1-1, with D maybe TRBD1 (6 bases). Trimming stripped 2 bases from V and 4 bases from J, with 11 bases between. Germline CDR1 MNHEY, CDR2 SMNVEV (reference sequence). The CDR3 has 14 residues. This CDR3 reads CASSLGQKVTEAFF. The CDR3, as DNA: TGTGCCAGCAGTTTAGGACAGAAGGTCACTGAAGCTTTCTTT.